What follows describes a single T cell receptor (beta chain). Its matching antigen is unknown. Germline V gene sequence: CDR1 MNHEY, CDR2 SVGAGI. CDR3 size: 14 residues. V lost 10 bases and J 1 base, leaving 15 bases between the germline ends. This specimen belongs to a study of lymphopenia after photon versus proton radiotherapy. Study results and limitations: After the lymphocyte nadir, photon-treated repertoires showed oligoclonal expansion, especially of CD8+ Temra cells.

Sequencing used immunoSEQ multiplex PCR; TCRdb keeps in-frame clones, though not all of them. The sample contains tens of thousands of clones, approximately 84% of which appear only once. The material sequenced was peripheral blood, taken from a patient treated with proton-based radiotherapy. The chain joins TRBV6-5 to TRBJ2-3, with D uncertain. This receptor was obtained from a man between 60 and 75 years old with pancreatic cancer. Here the CDR3 reads CANSPGHRTDTQYF. The CDR3 coding sequence is TGTGCCAATTCACCCGGGCACCGCACAGATACGCAGTATTTT.